This T cell receptor beta chain was captured by sequencing in a study of early T cells in non-severe SARS-CoV-2 infection. Overall study findings and caveats: Using VDJdb, the matching emphasized anti-spike CD8 responses while missing private and CD4 specificities.

Individual cDNA molecules received unique molecular identifiers. TCRdb re-called the 5' RACE reads with MiXCR, one entry per CDR3 protein. Of approximately 84,000 distinct CDR3 sequences in the sample, about 12% were seen once. The CDR3 is made up of 13 amino acids. CDR1 is DFQATT and CDR2 is SNEGSKA in the germline V gene (reference sequence). The V gene end was trimmed by 6 bases and the J gene end by 3 bases; junction bases not matched to a gene: 4. This clonotype turned up a few times. Its antigen remains unknown. The receptor was derived from an adult who was a healthcare worker with PCR-confirmed SARS-CoV-2 infection or an uninfected control (not recorded which). The J gene is TRBJ2-1, the V gene TRBV20-1, with 8 bases lining up with TRBD2. The sequenced sample was whole blood. In DNA, the CDR3 is TGCAGTGCCGACAGCGGGAGCTACAATGAGCAGTTCTTC. Its translation is CSADSGSYNEQFF.